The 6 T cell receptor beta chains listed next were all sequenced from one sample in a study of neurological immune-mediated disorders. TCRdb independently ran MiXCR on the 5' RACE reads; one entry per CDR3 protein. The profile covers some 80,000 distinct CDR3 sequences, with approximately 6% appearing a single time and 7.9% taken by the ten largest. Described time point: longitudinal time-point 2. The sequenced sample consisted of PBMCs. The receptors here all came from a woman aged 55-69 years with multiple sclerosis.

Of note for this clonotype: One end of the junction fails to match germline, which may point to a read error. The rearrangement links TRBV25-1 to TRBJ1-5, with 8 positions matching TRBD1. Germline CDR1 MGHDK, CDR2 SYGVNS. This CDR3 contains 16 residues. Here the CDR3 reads CASSEFGGTGNRPQHF. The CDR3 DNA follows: TGTGCCAGCAGTGAATTCGGGGGGACAGGTAATCGGCCCCAGCATTTT. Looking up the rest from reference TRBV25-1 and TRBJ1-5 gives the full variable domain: EADIYQTPRYLVIGTGKKITLECSQTMGHDKMYWYQQDPGMELHLIHYSYGVNSTEKGDLSSESTVSRIRTEHFPLTLESARPSHTSQYLCASSEFGGTGNRPQHFGDGTRLSIL.

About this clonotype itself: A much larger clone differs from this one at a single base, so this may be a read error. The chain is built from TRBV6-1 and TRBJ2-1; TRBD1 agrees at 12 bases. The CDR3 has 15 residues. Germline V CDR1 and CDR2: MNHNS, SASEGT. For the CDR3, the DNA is TGTGCCAGTTTGCCGGGACAGGGGGCCCGGAATGAGCAGCTCTTC. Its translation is CASLPGQGARNEQLF.

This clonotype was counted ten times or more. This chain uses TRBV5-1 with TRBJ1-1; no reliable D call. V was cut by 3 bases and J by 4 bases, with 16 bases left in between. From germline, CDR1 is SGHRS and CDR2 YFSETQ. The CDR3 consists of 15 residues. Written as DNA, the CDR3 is TGCGCCAGCAGCTGGGATTGGGCGGTTGGCACTGAAGCTTTCTTT. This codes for CASSWDWAVGTEAFF.

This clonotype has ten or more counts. Here the CDR3 reads CASSADRGAYEQYF. CDR3 in DNA: TGTGCCAGCAGCGCTGACAGGGGAGCCTACGAGCAGTACTTC. The J gene is TRBJ2-7, the V gene TRBV2; 8 bases are shared with TRBD1. Germline lookup yields CDR1 SNHLY and CDR2 FYNNEI. After removal of 6 bases from V and 2 bases from J, the junction contained 6 bases not matched to a gene. The CDR3 has 14 residues.

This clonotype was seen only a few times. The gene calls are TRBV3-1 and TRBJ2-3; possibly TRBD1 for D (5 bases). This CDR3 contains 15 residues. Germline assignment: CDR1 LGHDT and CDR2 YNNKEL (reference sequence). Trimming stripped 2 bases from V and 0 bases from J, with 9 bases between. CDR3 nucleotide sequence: TGTGCCAGCAGCCAATTGGGGCCCAGCACAGATACGCAGTATTTT. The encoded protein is CASSQLGPSTDTQYF.

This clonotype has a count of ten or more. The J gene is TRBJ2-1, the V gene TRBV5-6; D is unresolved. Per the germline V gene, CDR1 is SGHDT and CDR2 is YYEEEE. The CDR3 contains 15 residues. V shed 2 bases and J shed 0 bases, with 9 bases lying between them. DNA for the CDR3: TGTGCCAGCAGCTTCGACTTAAACTCCTACAATGAGCAGTTCTTC. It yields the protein CASSFDLNSYNEQFF. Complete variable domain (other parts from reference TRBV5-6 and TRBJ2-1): DAGVTQSPTHLIKTRGQQVTLRCSPKSGHDTVSWYQQALGQGPQFIFQYYEEEERQRGNFPDRFSGHQFPNYSSELNVNALLLGDSALYLCASSFDLNSYNEQFFGPGTRLTVL.